This T cell receptor beta chain was observed in a study of T cell responses to AZD1222 COVID-19 vaccine. A remark on this clone: Its target is not known.

The CDR3 spans 14 residues. Per germline, CDR1 MNHEY and CDR2 SVGEGT. After removal of 5 bases from V and 4 bases from J, the junction contained 5 bases not matched to a gene. Generated by immunoSEQ multiplex PCR, the TCRdb table keeps only in-frame clones and is missing some. This sample has around 83,000 clones; 90% occur once, and the top ten carry about 5.4%. General study findings and limits: Repertoires were collected only later (after the peak T cell response had occurred).

This receptor was obtained from an adult who received the AZD1222 COVID-19 vaccine. The source material was peripheral blood, sampled 28 days after the second AZD1222 dose. V is TRBV6-2 or TRBV6-3 and J is TRBJ1-2, with 9 bases lining up with TRBD1. The CDR3 coding sequence is TGTGCCAGCAGTCCCGGGACAGGGTCCTATGGCTACACCTTC. Translating it yields CASSPGTGSYGYTF.